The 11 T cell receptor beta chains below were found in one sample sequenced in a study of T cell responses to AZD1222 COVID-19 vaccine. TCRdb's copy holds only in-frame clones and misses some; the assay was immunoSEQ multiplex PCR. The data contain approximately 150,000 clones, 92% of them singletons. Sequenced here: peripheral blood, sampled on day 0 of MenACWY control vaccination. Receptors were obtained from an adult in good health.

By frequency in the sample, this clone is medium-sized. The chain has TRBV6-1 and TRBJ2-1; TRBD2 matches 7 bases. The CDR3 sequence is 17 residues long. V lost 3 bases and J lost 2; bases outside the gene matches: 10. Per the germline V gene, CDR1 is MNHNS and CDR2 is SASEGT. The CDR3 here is CASSEDGGSIPYNEQFF. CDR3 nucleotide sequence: TGTGCCAGCAGTGAGGATGGCGGGAGTATCCCCTACAATGAGCAGTTCTTC.

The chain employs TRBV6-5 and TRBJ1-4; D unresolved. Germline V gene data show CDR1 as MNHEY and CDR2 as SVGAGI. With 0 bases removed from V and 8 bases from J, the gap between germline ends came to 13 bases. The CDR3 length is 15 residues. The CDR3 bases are TGTGCCAGCAGTTACTCGATGGGAACGAGAGAAAAACTGTTTTTT. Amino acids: CASSYSMGTREKLFF.

The CDR3 reads CASRTGQGTYNEQFF. The CDR3 DNA follows: TGCGCCAGCAGAACCGGACAGGGGACCTACAATGAGCAGTTCTTC. The rearrangement joins TRBV5-1 to TRBJ2-1, with 9 bases lining up with TRBD1. The CDR3 is 15 residues long. The V gene end was trimmed by 5 bases and the J gene end by 2 bases; junction bases not matched to a gene: 5. Germline CDR1 reads SGHRS; CDR2 reads YFSETQ.

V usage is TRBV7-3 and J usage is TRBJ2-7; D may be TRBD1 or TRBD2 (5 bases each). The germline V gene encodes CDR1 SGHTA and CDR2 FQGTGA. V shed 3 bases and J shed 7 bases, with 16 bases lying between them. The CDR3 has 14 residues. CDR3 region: CASSLNAGTEEQYF. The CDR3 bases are TGTGCCAGCAGCTTGAATGCTGGGACGGAAGAGCAGTACTTC.

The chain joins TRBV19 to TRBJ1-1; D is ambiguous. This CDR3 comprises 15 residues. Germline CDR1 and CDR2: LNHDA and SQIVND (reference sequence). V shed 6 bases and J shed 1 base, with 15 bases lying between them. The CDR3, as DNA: TGTGCCAGTAGCCGAGGAAGTCGACAGAACACTGAAGCTTTCTTT. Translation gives CASSRGSRQNTEAFF.

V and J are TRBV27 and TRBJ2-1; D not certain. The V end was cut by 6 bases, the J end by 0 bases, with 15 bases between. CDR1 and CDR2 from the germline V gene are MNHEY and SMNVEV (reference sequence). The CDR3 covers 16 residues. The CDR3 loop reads CASRGLSIYSYNEQFF. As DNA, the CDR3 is TGTGCCAGCAGGGGTCTCTCGATCTACTCCTACAATGAGCAGTTCTTC.

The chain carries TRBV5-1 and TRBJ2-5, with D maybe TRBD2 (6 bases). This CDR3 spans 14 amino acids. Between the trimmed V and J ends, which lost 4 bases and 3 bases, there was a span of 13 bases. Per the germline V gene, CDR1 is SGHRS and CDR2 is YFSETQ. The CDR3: CASSPEAGKETQYF. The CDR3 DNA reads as TGCGCCAGCAGCCCGGAGGCGGGGAAAGAGACCCAGTACTTC.

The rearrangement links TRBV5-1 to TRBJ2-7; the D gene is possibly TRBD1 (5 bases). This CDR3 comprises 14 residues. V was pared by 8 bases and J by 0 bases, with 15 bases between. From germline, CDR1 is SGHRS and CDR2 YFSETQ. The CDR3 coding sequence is TGCGCCAGTACACAGGCGCCGAGCTCCTACGAGCAGTACTTC. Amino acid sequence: CASTQAPSSYEQYF.

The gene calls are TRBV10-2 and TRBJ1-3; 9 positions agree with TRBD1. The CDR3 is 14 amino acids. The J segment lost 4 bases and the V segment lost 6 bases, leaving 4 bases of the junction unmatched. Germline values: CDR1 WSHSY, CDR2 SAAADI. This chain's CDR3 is CASSRTGAGNTIYF. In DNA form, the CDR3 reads TGCGCCAGCAGCCGGACAGGGGCCGGAAACACCATATATTTT.

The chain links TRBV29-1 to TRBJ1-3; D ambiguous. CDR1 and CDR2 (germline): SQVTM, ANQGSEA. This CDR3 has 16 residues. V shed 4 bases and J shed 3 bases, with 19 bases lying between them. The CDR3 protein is CSVAPAGRSIGNTIYF. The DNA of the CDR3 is TGCAGCGTTGCACCGGCAGGTCGCTCTATTGGAAACACCATATATTTT.

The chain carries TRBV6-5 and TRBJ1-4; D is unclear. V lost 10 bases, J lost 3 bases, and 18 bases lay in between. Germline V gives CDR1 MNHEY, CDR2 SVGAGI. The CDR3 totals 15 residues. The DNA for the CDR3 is TGTGCCACCTCTTCGAGAGGTCCTCCTAATGAAAAACTGTTTTTT. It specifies CATSSRGPPNEKLFF.